These 11 T cell receptor beta chains share one sample of origin, sequenced in a study of cytomegalovirus exposure and HLA in healthy donors. The PCR made use of 60 Vbeta and 13 Jbeta primers. Using immunoSEQ multiplex PCR, the repertoire was profiled, and TCRdb retains in-frame clones only, with some absent. The sample contains about 190,000 clones, about 81% of which appear only once. The sample consisted of PBMCs. Receptor source: a man younger than 40 in good health and CMV-seropositive.

The chain couples TRBV19 to TRBJ1-1; D perhaps matches TRBD1 (6 bases). The CDR3 has 15 residues. Germline lookup yields CDR1 LNHDA and CDR2 SQIVND (reference sequence). The V and J ends lost 5 bases and 1 base respectively, with 14 bases between them. Here the CDR3 reads CASSWGRGGNTEAFF. The CDR3 coding sequence is TGTGCCAGTAGTTGGGGGCGAGGCGGGAACACTGAAGCTTTCTTT.

J is TRBJ1-6 and V is TRBV14; D not certain. The CDR3 length is 14 residues. Trimming shortened V by 3 bases and J by 6 bases, and 9 bases separated the two germline ends. Germline V CDR1 and CDR2: SGHDN, FVKESK. CDR3 nucleotide sequence: TGTGCCAGCAGCCAGACCGGACTTAATTCACCCCTCCACTTT. Protein product: CASSQTGLNSPLHF.

In the case of this clone: The junction differs from germline at one of its ends, possibly a read error. This chain links TRBV7-9 with TRBJ1-2; TRBD1 matches 12 bases. CDR1 is SEHNR and CDR2 is FQNEAQ in the germline V gene (reference sequence). The length of the CDR3 is 15 residues. CDR3 nucleotide sequence: TGTTCCAGCAGCGTGGGACAGGGGGCGCGGCATGGCTACACCTTC. Protein product: CSSSVGQGARHGYTF. Combining the CDR3 with reference TRBV7-9 and TRBJ1-2 gives the whole variable domain DTGVSQNPRHKITKRGQNVTFRCDPISEHNRLYWYRQTLGQGPEFLTYFQNEAQLEKSRLLSDRFSAERPKGSFSTLEIQRTEQGDSAMYLCSSSVGQGARHGYTFGSGTRLTVV.

The chain uses TRBV7-8 and TRBJ2-1, with 11 bases that match TRBD2. The V gene's germline CDR1 is SGHVS and CDR2 FQNEAQ. The CDR3 has 15 residues. Unmatched junction bases numbered 5, after V lost 5 bases and J lost 5 bases. The CDR3 coding sequence is TGTGCCAGCAGCCGACTAGCGGGGTTCGACAATGAGCAGTTCTTC. Amino acids: CASSRLAGFDNEQFF.

This sequence joins TRBV11-2 and TRBJ2-5; a possible D gene is TRBD1 (5 bases). The J call is doubtful: the DNA matches TRBJ2-7 better. Germline CDR1 and CDR2: SGHAT and FQNNGV. The CDR3 contains 14 residues. This CDR3 reads CASSLSDTSYEQYF. As DNA, the CDR3 is TGTGCCAGCAGCTTGTCGGACACCTCCTACGAGCAGTACTTC.

The V call is TRBV4-1, the J call TRBJ1-1, with 8 bases that match TRBD1. The CDR3 is made up of 15 amino acids. J lost 7 bases, V lost 5 bases, and 12 bases had no gene match. Germline CDR1 reads MGHRA; CDR2 reads YSYEKL. The CDR3 sequence: CASSARPGGDIEAFF. The CDR3 DNA reads TGCGCCAGCAGCGCGAGGCCAGGGGGCGATATTGAAGCTTTCTTT.

V usage is TRBV6-5 and J usage is TRBJ2-2; TRBD2 might be the D (5 bases). CDR1 is MNHEY, CDR2 SVGAGI, per germline. The CDR3 covers 14 residues. The V end was cut by 6 bases, the J end by 2 bases, with 10 bases between. CDR3 coding DNA: TGTGCCAGCAGCCCCGGGAAAAACACCGGGGAGCTGTTTTTT. This encodes CASSPGKNTGELFF.

V is TRBV25-1 and J is TRBJ1-1; D unclear. V lost 2 bases, J lost 1 base, and 8 bases lay in between. CDR3 length equals 14 residues. The germline gives CDR1 MGHDK, CDR2 SYGVNS. The CDR3 region is CASSEGLRNTEAFF. The CDR3 DNA sequence: TGTGCCAGCAGTGAAGGCCTCAGGAACACTGAAGCTTTCTTT.

The chain uses TRBV13 and TRBJ1-1; TRBD1 agrees at 11 bases. This CDR3 has 16 residues. The V gene's germline CDR1 is PRHDT and CDR2 FYEKMQ (reference sequence). V shed 7 bases, J shed 2 bases, and the junction held 9 bases outside the gene matches. The CDR3 sequence: CASNGQGALLNTEAFF. The CDR3 bases are TGTGCCAGCAACGGACAGGGGGCTCTTCTAAACACTGAAGCTTTCTTT.

J is TRBJ1-1 and V is TRBV18; D perhaps matches TRBD1 (6 bases). Germline loops: CDR1 KGHSH, CDR2 LQKENI. V lost 6 bases to trimming and J lost 0 bases, with 20 bases between them. The length of the CDR3 is 17 residues. CDR3 sequence (DNA): TGTGCCAGCTCTCCCCCTTTCAGAGGGACAATGAACACTGAAGCTTTCTTT. Translation: CASSPPFRGTMNTEAFF.

This chain links TRBV11-2 with TRBJ2-7; no definite D call. The V and J ends lost 1 base and 3 bases respectively, with 10 bases between them. Germline CDR1 reads SGHAT; CDR2 reads FQNNGV. The CDR3 extends over 14 amino acids. CDR3 sequence: CASSLGGTNYEQYF. The CDR3 DNA reads TGTGCCAGCAGCTTAGGAGGCACAAACTACGAGCAGTACTTC.